These T cell receptor beta chains were read from a single sample in a study of shared clonotypes between healthy human individuals. The method was immunoSEQ multiplex PCR; TCRdb's version includes in-frame clones alone and lacks a portion of them. The table records about 2 million clones, 85% to 95% of them present only once. Sequenced sample: naive CD4+ T cells sorted from blood. The receptors stem from a man younger than 30 in good health. Both conserved end residues are part of each CDR3. Fields, in order: CDR3 protein, CDR3 DNA, J gene, D gene, clone size, V gene. A D gene is named only where the DNA matches it firmly. Rows may omit the clone size; those that give it use once, few, many or a size class.

CASSDRGPSNQPQHF | TGTGCCAGCAGTGACAGGGGCCCTAGCAATCAGCCCCAGCATTTT | TRBJ1-5 | TRBD1 | - | TRBV28
CASSPRTGGGTEAFF | TGCGCCAGCAGCCCCCGGACAGGGGGCGGTACTGAAGCTTTCTTT | TRBJ1-1 | TRBD1 | - | TRBV5-1
CAWSQGMVKLFF | TGTGCCTGGTCGCAGGGGATGGTAAAACTGTTTTTT | TRBJ1-4 | - | - | TRBV30
CASSGQFYNTEAFF | TGCGCCAGCAGCGGTCAGTTCTACAACACTGAAGCTTTCTTT | TRBJ1-1 | - | - | TRBV10-1
CASIPQSIYSYNEQFF | TGTGCCAGCATTCCGCAGTCGATTTACTCCTACAATGAGCAGTTCTTC | TRBJ2-1 | - | - | TRBV6-6
CASSLADDSSPTPLRSGTQYF | TGCGCCAGCAGCTTGGCGGATGACTCCTCACCGACTCCTCTTCGGTCTGGTACGCAGTATTTT | TRBJ2-3 | - | - | TRBV5-1
CASSVRTGESNEKLFF | TGTGCCAGCAGCGTACGGACAGGGGAGAGCAATGAAAAACTGTTTTTT | TRBJ1-4 | TRBD1 | - | TRBV9
CASSQLTSGANVLTF | TGTGCCAGCAGCCAACTGACCTCTGGGGCCAACGTCCTGACTTTC | TRBJ2-6 | - | - | TRBV16
CASSFTSASYNEQFF | TGTGCCAGCAGCTTTACCAGCGCCTCCTACAATGAGCAGTTCTTC | TRBJ2-1 | - | - | TRBV5-4
CASSLDLVRIYEQYF | TGTGCCAGCAGCTTAGATCTTGTACGGATTTACGAGCAGTACTTC | TRBJ2-7 | - | - | TRBV11-2
CASSPGQGNHNEQFF | TGTGCCAGCAGCCCGGGACAGGGGAACCACAATGAGCAGTTCTTC | TRBJ2-1 | TRBD1 | - | TRBV6-1
CASSYGTAYEQYF | TGTGCCAGCAGCTACGGGACAGCCTACGAGCAGTACTTC | TRBJ2-7 | TRBD1 | once | TRBV7-9
CASSVDGRSEKLFF | TGTGCCAGCAGCGTAGACGGGCGGAGTGAAAAACTGTTTTTT | TRBJ1-4 | - | - | TRBV9
CASSRQENTEAFF | TGTGCCAGCAGCCGCCAGGAGAACACTGAAGCTTTCTTT | TRBJ1-1 | - | - | TRBV28
CASSYMGAMDSPLHF | TGTGCCAGCAGTTATATGGGGGCCATGGATTCACCCCTCCACTTT | TRBJ1-6 | - | - | TRBV6-6
CASSPAGTDITEAFF | TGTGCCAGCTCACCAGCCGGGACGGACATCACTGAAGCTTTCTTT | TRBJ1-1 | - | once | TRBV18
CSAGGRLYNEQFF | TGCAGCGCAGGGGGCCGCCTCTACAATGAGCAGTTCTTC | TRBJ2-1 | TRBD1 | once | TRBV29-1
CASSTGPTEKLFF | TGTGCCAGCAGCACCGGGCCCACTGAAAAACTGTTTTTT | TRBJ1-4 | - | - | TRBV28
CASSGVGLGYTF | TGTGCCAGCAGCGGGGTCGGGTTAGGCTACACCTTC | TRBJ1-2 | - | - | TRBV7-9
CASSSKDRVVKTQYF | TGTGCCAGCAGCTCCAAGGACAGGGTCGTAAAGACCCAGTACTTC | TRBJ2-5 | TRBD1 | - | TRBV7-2
CASSINSGESTGELFF | TGTGCCAGCAGTATCAATAGCGGGGAGAGCACCGGGGAGCTGTTTTTT | TRBJ2-2 | TRBD2 | once | TRBV25-1
CASSAGLRSGSLDEQYF | TGTGCCAGCAGTGCTGGTCTAAGATCGGGGTCTTTGGACGAGCAGTACTTC | TRBJ2-7 | - | - | TRBV6-1
CASKGPTGGSYEQYF | TGTGCCAGCAAGGGTCCTACAGGCGGCTCCTACGAGCAGTACTTC | TRBJ2-7 | - | - | TRBV28
CASSLGGSTSTDTQYF | TGCGCCAGCAGCTTGGGGGGGTCCACTAGCACAGATACGCAGTATTTT | TRBJ2-3 | - | - | TRBV5-1
CASLPPSGLTSTDTQYF | TGTGCCAGCTTACCCCCATCCGGACTGACGAGCACAGATACGCAGTATTTT | TRBJ2-3 | - | - | TRBV7-9
CASGLNSLTKGYEQYF | TGTGCTAGTGGTTTGAACAGTTTAACGAAGGGCTACGAGCAGTACTTC | TRBJ2-7 | - | - | TRBV12-5
CASSLTGAGANVLTF | TGTGCCAGCAGCTTGACAGGGGCCGGGGCCAACGTCCTGACTTTC | TRBJ2-6 | TRBD1 | - | TRBV7-2
CASSGATSGLTTYEQYF | TGTGCCAGCAGTGGCGCTACGAGCGGGCTCACGACCTACGAGCAGTACTTC | TRBJ2-7 | - | - | TRBV6-1
CASRIRGSTDTQYF | TGTGCCAGCAGGATCAGGGGTAGCACAGATACGCAGTATTTT | TRBJ2-3 | - | - | TRBV6-5